Presented here are 23 T cell receptor beta chains from one specimen sequenced in a study of blood T cells in healthy people across ages. Primers used in a second PCR of roughly 6 to 12 cycles were a sample-barcoded 5' primer and a J-beta primer mix. MiXCR, run by TCRdb on the 5' RACE reads, gives a single entry per CDR3 protein. This sample yields 910,000 or so distinct CDR3 sequences, of which roughly 51% are seen a single time; 20% to 25% belongs to the top ten. What was sequenced was blood. These receptors all stem from a woman aged 60 to 75 in good health.

This clonotype was detected only once. The rearrangement joins TRBV9 to TRBJ1-4; the D is unclear. The CDR3 spans 14 residues. The V and J ends lost 5 bases and 5 bases respectively, with 13 bases between them. Germline CDR1 reads SGDLS; CDR2 reads YYNGEE. CDR3 protein: CASSPTERNEKLFF. The DNA of the CDR3 is TGTGCCAGCAGTCCAACAGAACGAAATGAAAAACTGTTTTTT.

The genes are TRBV27 and TRBJ2-3; no firm D call. Germline CDR1 is MNHEY and CDR2 is SMNVEV (reference sequence). Trimming took off 4 bases at V and 4 bases at J, with 12 bases between the two ends. The CDR3 has 14 amino acids. The CDR3 reads CASSSGWRPDTQYF. CDR3 DNA: TGTGCCAGCAGTTCCGGATGGCGGCCAGATACGCAGTATTTT.

In DNA, the CDR3 is TGTGCCAGCAGCCTCCCTGGGGCCCAGGGGTTCTTC. Translation gives CASSLPGAQGFF. The genes are TRBV7-2 and TRBJ2-1, with D tentatively TRBD1 (5 bases). Per germline, CDR1 SGHTA and CDR2 FQGNSA. The CDR3 totals 12 residues. Deletions cut 5 bases from V and 15 bases from J, with 17 bases between.

The sample holds a few counts of this clonotype. The chain couples TRBV15 to TRBJ2-7; D may be TRBD1 (7 bases). With 4 bases removed from V and 4 bases from J, the gap between germline ends came to 17 bases. The germline V gene has CDR1 LNHNV and CDR2 YYDKDF (reference sequence). The CDR3 contains 15 residues. CDR3 loop: CATSTDRDFLYEQYF. The CDR3 DNA is TGTGCCACCAGCACCGACAGGGACTTCTTGTACGAGCAGTACTTC.

The V and J genes are TRBV7-3 and TRBJ1-5; D possibly corresponds to TRBD1 (5 bases). The CDR3 sequence is 14 residues long. Trimming pared 5 bases from V and 5 bases from J, leaving 13 bases between. Germline V gene sequence: CDR1 SGHTA, CDR2 FQGTGA. The chain's CDR3 is CASSLYPTDQPQHF. The CDR3 DNA reads TGTGCCAGCAGCCTCTACCCGACAGATCAGCCCCAGCATTTT.

This clonotype has just a few counts. This rearrangement joins TRBV29-1 to TRBJ1-1; 10 bases map to TRBD1. Trimming at V came to 6 bases and at J to 11 bases, leaving 9 bases not matched to a gene. The length of the CDR3 is 12 residues. CDR1 is SQVTM and CDR2 is ANQGSEA in the germline V gene. The CDR3 region is CSVAGQGSFAFF. In nucleotides, the CDR3 is TGCAGCGTGGCGGGACAGGGGAGTTTCGCTTTCTTT.

The J gene is TRBJ2-1, the V gene TRBV7-9, with 13 bases lining up with TRBD2. With V trimmed by 5 bases and J by 0 bases, 4 bases remained unmatched. The CDR3 spans 17 residues. Germline CDR1 and CDR2: SEHNR and FQNEAQ (reference sequence). The CDR3 sequence: CASSPGTSGVSYNEQFF. CDR3 DNA sequence: TGTGCCAGCAGCCCCGGGACTAGCGGGGTCTCCTACAATGAGCAGTTCTTC.

This clonotype was recorded a few times. The rearrangement links TRBV14 to TRBJ2-5; 7 positions agree with TRBD2. The CDR3 sequence is 15 residues long. Germline lookup yields CDR1 SGHDN and CDR2 FVKESK. Trimming removed 5 bases from V and 4 bases from J; junction bases left unmatched: 10. CDR3 protein: CASSDEREEVETQYF. The CDR3 DNA sequence: TGTGCCAGCAGCGATGAACGGGAGGAGGTAGAGACCCAGTACTTC.

The chain carries TRBV6-6 and TRBJ2-7, with 12 positions matching TRBD2. Germline CDR1 MNHNY, CDR2 SVGAGI (reference sequence). The CDR3 sequence is 13 residues long. J gave up 4 bases and V 8 bases, and 3 bases lay outside the gene matches. The CDR3 bases are TGTGCCAGCCGACTAGCGGGGGAATACGAGCAGTACTTC. It yields the protein CASRLAGEYEQYF.

This clonotype appeared once. This chain uses TRBV7-2 with TRBJ2-5, with D perhaps matching TRBD1 (5 bases). Germline CDR1 reads SGHTA; CDR2 reads FQGNSA. The CDR3 extends over 13 amino acids. The V end was cut by 3 bases, the J end by 11 bases, with 16 bases between. CDR3 DNA: TGTGCCAGCAGCTTCACAAAAGGGGCGGAGCAGTACTTC. Translating gives CASSFTKGAEQYF.

V and J are TRBV11-2 and TRBJ2-7, with TRBD1 identical over 8 bases. The trim removed 4 bases at V and 5 bases at J, leaving 16 bases unmatched. CDR3 length equals 17 residues. The germline gives CDR1 SGHAT, CDR2 FQNNGV. CDR3: CASSSGTGSLFGDEQYF. The CDR3 nucleotides are TGTGCCAGCAGCTCAGGGACAGGTTCCCTATTTGGCGACGAGCAGTACTTC.

This chain links TRBV3-1 with TRBJ2-7; 8 positions match TRBD2. The V segment lost 1 base and the J segment 1 base; nucleotides outside the gene matches: 9. The germline V gene encodes CDR1 LGHDT and CDR2 YNNKEL (reference sequence). The CDR3 has 17 residues. CDR3 residues: CASSQGSGRAWSYEQYF. CDR3 DNA: TGTGCCAGCAGCCAAGGGAGCGGGAGAGCGTGGTCCTACGAGCAGTACTTC.

This sequence joins TRBV7-2 and TRBJ1-2; 11 nucleotides match TRBD1. The CDR3 is 17 amino acids. V lost 3 bases to trimming and J lost 7 bases; unmatched junction nucleotides: 13. Germline CDR1 and CDR2: SGHTA and FQGNSA. CDR3 bases: TGTGCCAGCAGCTTCTCCCGAACGGGACAGGGGGTGGCTGGCTACACCTTC. This translates into CASSFSRTGQGVAGYTF. The full variable domain, rest sourced from reference TRBV7-2 and TRBJ1-2, is GAGVSQSPSNKVTEKGKDVELRCDPISGHTALYWYRQSLGQGLEFLIYFQGNSAPDKSGLPSDRFSAERTGGSVSTLTIQRTQQEDSAVYLCASSFSRTGQGVAGYTFGSGTRLTVV.

Only one count was recorded for this clonotype. The chain is built from TRBV2 and TRBJ2-3; the D gene is possibly TRBD1 (6 bases). The CDR3 totals 14 residues. V lost 8 bases and J 2 bases, leaving 14 bases between the germline ends. Germline V gene data show CDR1 as SNHLY and CDR2 as FYNNEI. The CDR3 spells CASELGTTTDTQYF. The CDR3 DNA reads as TGTGCCAGCGAGCTCGGGACAACCACAGATACGCAGTATTTT.

This clonotype has more than one count but fewer than ten. The chain links TRBV5-1 to TRBJ2-2; 7 bases are shared with TRBD2. The germline CDR1 and CDR2 sequences are SGHRS and YFSETQ. There are 16 residues in the CDR3. J lost 7 bases, V lost 3 bases, and 12 bases had no gene match. This CDR3 is CASSSNPGRAGGELFF. The CDR3 nucleotides read TGCGCCAGCAGCTCCAATCCAGGGAGGGCCGGCGGGGAGCTGTTTTTT.

Of note for this clonotype: This may stem from a read error, because a much larger clone lies one nucleotide away. The V call is TRBV12-3 or TRBV12-4, the J call TRBJ2-5, with 10 bases fitting TRBD1. CDR3 length: 15 amino acids. This CDR3 is CASETGGAEQEAQYF. DNA of the CDR3: TGTGCCAGCGAGACAGGGGGCGCTGAACAAGAGGCCCAGTACTTC.

A few counts support this clonotype. This rearrangement joins TRBV12-3 or TRBV12-4 to TRBJ2-7; TRBD2 is a possible D gene (6 bases). CDR3 length: 15 residues. The V gene lost 2 bases and the J gene lost 0 bases, with 11 bases spanning the gap. For the CDR3, the DNA is TGTGCCAGCAGTTTACGGGGGAGCATCTCCTACGAGCAGTACTTC. Amino acids: CASSLRGSISYEQYF.

The chain links TRBV20-1 to TRBJ2-3, with TRBD2 matching over 9 bases. The CDR3 runs to 16 residues. The J segment lost 4 bases and the V segment lost 3 bases, leaving 11 bases of the junction unmatched. Germline values: CDR1 DFQATT, CDR2 SNEGSKA (reference sequence). CDR3 sequence: CSASRSGTSNSDTQYF. For the CDR3, the DNA is TGCAGTGCTAGCCGCTCCGGGACTAGCAATTCAGATACGCAGTATTTT.

This clonotype was picked up a small number of times. V gene TRBV5-1 combines with J gene TRBJ1-2; the D is unclear. From germline, CDR1 is SGHRS and CDR2 YFSETQ. The germline V and J ends were trimmed by 2 bases and 5 bases, with 10 bases remaining between them. The length of the CDR3 is 13 residues. In DNA, the CDR3 is TGCGCCAGCAGCTTCAGATCGGATTATGGCTACACCTTC. Translated: CASSFRSDYGYTF.

This chain connects TRBV28 to TRBJ2-7, with 8 bases lining up with TRBD2. The closer fit of TRBJ2-1 to the DNA end suggests the J call may be wrong. The V gene's germline CDR1 is MDHEN and CDR2 SYDVKM. This CDR3 region has 15 residues. The CDR3 reads CASSQSGSQDNEQFF. The CDR3 bases are TGTGCCAGCAGCCAAAGCGGGAGTCAGGACAATGAGCAGTTCTTC.

This chain uses TRBV12-3 or TRBV12-4 with TRBJ1-1; no firm D call. The CDR3 extends over 16 amino acids. Trimming took off 4 bases at V and 1 base at J, with 16 bases between the two ends. This CDR3 is CASSSGGRRTNTEAFF. CDR3 nucleotides: TGTGCCAGCAGTTCGGGAGGGAGGAGGACGAACACTGAAGCTTTCTTT.

The table lists this clonotype with a few counts. The rearrangement links TRBV4-2 to TRBJ2-5; the match to TRBD2 covers 8 bases. CDR1 is LGHNA and CDR2 is YNFKEQ in the germline V gene. With 0 bases clipped from V and 2 bases from J, the junction kept 8 bases outside the gene matches. The CDR3 runs 17 residues. CDR3 sequence: CASSQDWAGREQETQYF. The CDR3 nucleotides read TGTGCCAGCAGCCAAGATTGGGCCGGGAGGGAGCAAGAGACCCAGTACTTC.

V is TRBV7-9 and J is TRBJ2-4, with D tentatively TRBD2 (6 bases). CDR3 length: 14 amino acids. CDR1 and CDR2 (germline): SEHNR, FQNEAQ (reference sequence). Trimming took 1 base from V and 13 from J, leaving 17 bases between them. CDR3 DNA: TGTGCCAGCAGCTTAGAGCGGGTCACCTACGGGCAGTACTTC. The encoded protein is CASSLERVTYGQYF. The full variable domain, with the rest looked up from reference TRBV7-9 and TRBJ2-4, is DTGVSQNPRHKITKRGQNVTFRCDPISEHNRLYWYRQTLGQGPEFLTYFQNEAQLEKSRLLSDRFSAERPKGSFSTLEIQRTEQGDSAMYLCASSLERVTYGQYFGAGTRLSVL.